The present entry profiles one T cell receptor (beta chain) with its context. These data come from a study of blood T cell repertoires in COVID-19. Study in general: The analysed material was cDNA or gDNA that came from T cells, B-cell-depleted T cells, or PBMCs.

Per the study methods: Amplification of reference gene primers provided the estimated nucleated cell counts. Assay used: immunoSEQ multiplex PCR; TCRdb lists only in-frame clones, some missing. That table supplies the V and J calls and clone size; D and trimming were determined from the DNA. Altogether approximately 270,000 clones are present, 70% to 90% being singletons, with the ten largest covering 1.9%. Germline assignment: CDR1 WNHNN and CDR2 SYGVQD (reference sequence). This CDR3 contains 17 residues. V was pared by 10 bases and J by 0 bases, with 10 bases of the junction left unmatched. In assigning cohorts, the study relied on participant-reported clinical history. Donors in Cohort 3 who had recovered were those with two negative PCRs, healthcare professional clearance, or resolution of their symptoms.

The clonotype was recovered from a woman between 50 and 59 years old who had recovered from COVID-19. The specimen sequenced was PBMCs or T cells enriched from blood (not recorded which). The chain links TRBV10-1 to TRBJ2-1, with 12 nucleotides matching TRBD2. The CDR3 loop is CAKKTSGSFPSYNEQFF. CDR3 DNA: TGCGCCAAGAAGACTAGCGGGAGCTTTCCCTCCTACAATGAGCAGTTCTTC.